Below, 23 T cell receptor beta chains from the same sample are listed, as sequenced in a study of regulatory T cells. The primer mix had 52 TRBV and 13 TRBJ primers. The data were produced by immunoSEQ multiplex PCR, yet TCRdb's version contains in-frame clones alone and is incomplete. Seen here are some 38,000 clones, approximately 89% observed once, and the top ten hold about 2.4%. General study results and limits: In CD3G-deficient patients, conventional CD4+ T cells were enriched for hydrophobic CDR3 residues at positions 6 and 7.

No antigens are known for them. Sequenced: conventional CD4+ T cells sorted from blood. The receptors derive from a person aged 18-35 years with CD3G deficiency.

The chain carries TRBV18 and TRBJ2-7, with unresolved D. Germline V CDR1 and CDR2: KGHSH, LQKENI. V gave up 2 bases and J gave up 6 bases, with 8 bases separating them. CDR3 size: 12 residues. The CDR3 DNA sequence: TGTGCCAGCTCACCAGACACGGGCGAGCAGTACTTC. The encoded protein is CASSPDTGEQYF.

CDR3 sequence: CASSLAGTGRTEAFF. CDR3 bases: TGCGCCAGCAGCTTGGCCGGGACAGGGAGGACTGAAGCTTTCTTT. The chain carries TRBV5-1 and TRBJ1-1; TRBD1 matches 9 bases. This CDR3 has 15 amino acids. Looked up from germline, CDR1 is SGHRS and CDR2 is YFSETQ. After removal of 0 bases from V and 5 bases from J, the junction contained 5 bases not matched to a gene.

J is TRBJ2-1 and V is TRBV7-9; 11 bases are shared with TRBD2. Germline V lookup: CDR1 SEHNR, CDR2 FQNEAQ (reference sequence). The V and J ends lost 4 bases and 7 bases, in that order; junction bases with no gene match: 9. The CDR3 length is 16 residues. CDR3 amino acids: CASSSHTSGSRNEQFF. The CDR3, as DNA: TGTGCCAGCAGCTCCCATACTAGCGGGAGTAGGAATGAGCAGTTCTTC.

The chain couples TRBV20-1 to TRBJ2-1; D is perhaps TRBD2 (5 bases). In germline, CDR1 is DFQATT, CDR2 SNEGSKA (reference sequence). The V end was cut by 5 bases, the J end by 7 bases, with 9 bases between. The CDR3 is made up of 11 amino acids. Written as DNA, the CDR3 is TGCAGTGCTCAACTAGATAATGAGCAGTTCTTC. Amino acids: CSAQLDNEQFF.

The V call is TRBV6-1, the J call TRBJ1-6; 8 nucleotides match TRBD1. CDR1 and CDR2 from the germline V gene are MNHNS and SASEGT. Trimming removed 4 bases from V and 7 bases from J; junction bases left unmatched: 3. This CDR3 region has 14 residues. DNA of the CDR3: TGTGCCAGCAGTGCCTACAGGGGGAATTCACCCCTCCACTTT. Translation: CASSAYRGNSPLHF.

The V and J genes are TRBV28 and TRBJ2-1, with 15 bases identical to TRBD2. Germline CDR1 MDHEN, CDR2 SYDVKM. The J segment lost 0 bases and the V segment lost 3 bases, leaving 3 bases of the junction unmatched. CDR3 length: 18 amino acids. In DNA, the CDR3 is TGTGCCAGCAGTTTGGGGACTAGCGGGAGGCTCTCCTACAATGAGCAGTTCTTC. Translated: CASSLGTSGRLSYNEQFF.

CDR3 protein: CASSRRGGPSTDTQYF. The CDR3 DNA is TGTGCCAGCAGCCGGAGGGGGGGACCTAGCACAGATACGCAGTATTTT. The V and J genes are TRBV7-9 and TRBJ2-3, with a weak D call TRBD2 (7 bases). Germline V CDR1 and CDR2: SEHNR, FQNEAQ (reference sequence). The length of the CDR3 is 16 residues. With 5 bases removed from V and 0 bases from J, the gap between germline ends came to 15 bases.

As concerns this clone: The junction shows a germline mismatch at one end, possibly a read error. This chain links TRBV6-6 with TRBJ2-5, with D possibly matching TRBD2 (6 bases). Germline CDR1 MNHNY, CDR2 SVGAGI (reference sequence). The CDR3 is made up of 11 amino acids. In nucleotides, the CDR3 is TGTGCCAGCAGTGGTCGGGGGACGCTTGACTTC. This codes for CASSGRGTLDF.

This rearrangement joins TRBV5-1 to TRBJ2-3; the D gene is possibly TRBD1 (5 bases). Trimming left V 2 bases short and J 1 base short, with 14 bases between. This CDR3 has 16 amino acids. In germline, CDR1 is SGHRS, CDR2 YFSETQ. Here the CDR3 reads CASSFGTGRGTDTQYF. The CDR3 region has the DNA TGCGCCAGCAGCTTCGGTACGGGCAGGGGCACAGATACGCAGTATTTT.

The rearrangement links TRBV6-6 to TRBJ2-4; 8 bases line up with TRBD1. CDR1 and CDR2 (germline): MNHNY, SVGAGI (reference sequence). This CDR3 has 14 amino acids. Losses at the gene ends were 5 bases for V and 9 bases for J; bases not matched to a gene: 9. The CDR3 here is CASSPSGQGGIQYF. The CDR3 nucleotides are TGTGCCAGCAGTCCCTCTGGACAGGGAGGCATTCAGTACTTC.

This chain links TRBV18 with TRBJ2-1, with D perhaps matching TRBD2 (6 bases). The CDR3 is 13 residues long. CDR1 is KGHSH, CDR2 LQKENI, per germline. V shed 4 bases and J shed 6 bases, with 10 bases lying between them. The CDR3 is CASSLGLSNEQFF. CDR3 nucleotide sequence: TGTGCCAGCTCACTGGGACTCAGCAATGAGCAGTTCTTC.

The chain uses TRBV5-1 and TRBJ2-7, with 7 bases aligning to TRBD2. The V gene's germline CDR1 is SGHRS and CDR2 YFSETQ. J lost 2 bases, V lost 0 bases, and 5 bases had no gene match. The CDR3 loop spans 15 amino acids. The chain's CDR3 is CASSLEPGGAYEQYF. CDR3 coding DNA: TGCGCCAGCAGCTTGGAACCGGGAGGCGCCTACGAGCAGTACTTC. The variable domain in full, with the rest retrieved from reference TRBV5-1 and TRBJ2-7, is KAGVTQTPRYLIKTRGQQVTLSCSPISGHRSVSWYQQTPGQGLQFLFEYFSETQRNKGNFPGRFSGRQFSNSRSEMNVSTLELGDSALYLCASSLEPGGAYEQYFGPGTRLTVT.

The chain is built from TRBV7-9 and TRBJ2-2, with D unresolved. V was pared by 3 bases and J by 1 base, with 6 bases between. The CDR3 contains 14 residues. CDR1 is SEHNR, CDR2 FQNEAQ, per germline (reference sequence). CDR3: CASSFPGNTGELFF. The CDR3 nucleotides read TGTGCCAGCAGCTTTCCGGGGAACACCGGGGAGCTGTTTTTT.

CDR3 region: CASSGAGFGTDTQYF. Written as DNA, the CDR3 is TGTGCCAGCAGCGGAGCGGGATTCGGCACAGATACGCAGTATTTT. The genes are TRBV28 and TRBJ2-3; 7 bases are shared with TRBD2. V gave up 6 bases and J gave up 1 base; unmatched junction bases: 7. CDR3 length equals 15 residues. The V gene's germline CDR1 is MDHEN and CDR2 SYDVKM.

The chain carries TRBV5-1 and TRBJ2-7; D might be TRBD1 or TRBD2, each matching 5 bases. The length of the CDR3 is 14 residues. V shed 3 bases and J shed 3 bases, with 13 bases lying between them. Germline V CDR1 and CDR2: SGHRS, YFSETQ. CDR3 loop: CASSWTGPSYEQYF. The CDR3 DNA reads TGCGCCAGCAGCTGGACGGGACCGAGCTACGAGCAGTACTTC.

CDR3 in amino acids: CASSGGSGNYGYTF. CDR3 DNA sequence: TGCGCCAGCAGCGGAGGGTCGGGGAACTATGGCTACACCTTC. This chain joins TRBV5-1 and TRBJ1-2; D unresolved. V lost 4 bases, J lost 2 bases, and 12 bases lay in between. This CDR3 has 14 residues. Germline CDR1 SGHRS, CDR2 YFSETQ.

CDR3: CASSLALPGQGSEDTQYF. As DNA, the CDR3 is TGCGCCAGCAGCTTAGCCTTACCGGGACAGGGAAGCGAAGATACGCAGTATTTT. The chain carries TRBV5-1 and TRBJ2-3, with TRBD1 matching over 9 bases. CDR1 and CDR2 from the germline V gene are SGHRS and YFSETQ. The CDR3 is made up of 18 amino acids. V gave up 2 bases and J gave up 5 bases; unmatched junction bases: 15.

The gene calls are TRBV6-1 and TRBJ1-2; tentative D call: TRBD1 (5 bases). This CDR3 is built from 14 residues. Germline lookup yields CDR1 MNHNS and CDR2 SASEGT. V lost 7 bases, J lost 7 bases, and 19 bases lay in between. The CDR3 loop is CASIVIPNGGGYTF. DNA for the CDR3: TGTGCCAGCATCGTCATCCCGAACGGGGGTGGCTACACCTTC.

The rearrangement links TRBV28 to TRBJ1-2; tentative D call: TRBD1 (5 bases). Trimming stripped 3 bases from V and 3 bases from J, with 11 bases between. This CDR3 spans 14 amino acids. CDR1 MDHEN and CDR2 SYDVKM come from the germline V gene. The CDR3 region is CASSLGRADYGYTF. The CDR3 nucleotides read TGTGCCAGCAGTTTGGGACGGGCGGACTATGGCTACACCTTC.

This sequence joins TRBV13 and TRBJ2-2; D gene ambiguous. This CDR3 has 12 amino acids. The germline CDR1 and CDR2 sequences are PRHDT and FYEKMQ (reference sequence). Trimming shortened V by 2 bases and J by 6 bases, and 4 bases separated the two germline ends. CDR3 coding DNA: TGTGCCAGCAGCTTACGGGCCGGGGAGCTGTTTTTT. Amino acid sequence: CASSLRAGELFF.

This sequence joins TRBV6-1 and TRBJ2-3; 14 bases agree with TRBD2. This CDR3 is built from 17 residues. Germline values: CDR1 MNHNS, CDR2 SASEGT. The junction had 10 bases not matched to a gene; V was cut back by 4 bases and J by 7 bases. CDR3: CASSASTSGGAGNTQYF. CDR3 DNA sequence: TGTGCCAGCAGTGCGTCGACTAGCGGGGGGGCGGGTAATACGCAGTATTTT.

The chain joins TRBV5-1 to TRBJ2-5; either TRBD1 or TRBD2 may supply D (5 bases each). Trimming left V 3 bases short and J 5 bases short, with 17 bases between. Germline CDR1 and CDR2: SGHRS and YFSETQ. The CDR3 is made up of 15 amino acids. CDR3 in amino acids: CASSYGASFHETQYF. The CDR3 bases are TGCGCCAGCAGCTACGGGGCCTCGTTCCACGAGACCCAGTACTTC.

V is TRBV30 and J is TRBJ1-2, with TRBD1 matching 8 bases. The V and J ends lost 5 bases and 2 bases, in that order; junction bases with no gene match: 4. The CDR3 contains 13 residues. The V gene's germline CDR1 is GTSNPN and CDR2 SVGIG (reference sequence). CDR3 DNA sequence: TGTGCCTGGGACAGGGGTTTGAACTATGGCTACACCTTC. Encoded protein: CAWDRGLNYGYTF.